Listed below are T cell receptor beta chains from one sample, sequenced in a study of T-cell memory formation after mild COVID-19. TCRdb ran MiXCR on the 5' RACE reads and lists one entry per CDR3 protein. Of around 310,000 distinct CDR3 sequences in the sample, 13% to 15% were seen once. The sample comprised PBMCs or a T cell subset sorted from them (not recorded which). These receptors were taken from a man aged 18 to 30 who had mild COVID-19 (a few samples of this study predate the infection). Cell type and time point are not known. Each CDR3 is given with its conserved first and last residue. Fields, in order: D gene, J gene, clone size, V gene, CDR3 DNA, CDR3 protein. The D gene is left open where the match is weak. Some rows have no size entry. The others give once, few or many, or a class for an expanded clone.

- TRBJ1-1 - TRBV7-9 TGTGCCAGCAGCTTGACTCCCCAGGCCACTGAAGCTTTCTTT CASSLTPQATEAFF
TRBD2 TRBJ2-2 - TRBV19 TGTGCCCTCACTAGCGGGGGCCTAAACACCGGGGAGCTGTTTTTT CALTSGGLNTGELFF
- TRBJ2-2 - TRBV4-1 TGCGCCAGCAGCCAAGGCAGGTTGGTGGCCGGGGAGCTGTTTTTT CASSQGRLVAGELFF
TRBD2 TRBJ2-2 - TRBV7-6 TGTGCCAGCAGCTTGGGTCTAGCGGGGGCCGGGGAGCTGTTTTTT CASSLGLAGAGELFF
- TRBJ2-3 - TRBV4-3 TGCGCCAGCAGCCAAGATCGCATGTATACCATAGCTGATACGCGGTATTTT CASSQDRMYTIADTRYF
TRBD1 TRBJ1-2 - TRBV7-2 TGTGCCAGCAGGTCCGGGACAGTTAACTATGGCTACACCTTC CASRSGTVNYGYTF
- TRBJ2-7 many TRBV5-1 TGCGCCAGCAGCTGGGGGAGGAGAGCCTACGAGCAGTACTTC CASSWGRRAYEQYF
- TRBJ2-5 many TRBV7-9 TGTGCCAGCAGCCGCCAGGCCTGGGGTCGGGGCTTAGAGACCCAGTACTTC CASSRQAWGRGLETQYF
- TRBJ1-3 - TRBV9 TGTGCCAGCAGCGTAGACAGCCCGAGCTCTGGAAACACCATATATTTT CASSVDSPSSGNTIYF
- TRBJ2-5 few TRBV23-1 TGCGCCAGCGACGGTTTCAGGGGTTTTTCCCGAGAGACCCAGTACTTC CASDGFRGFSRETQYF
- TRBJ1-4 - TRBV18 TGTGCCAGCTCACCGATGGACTCCTCTAATGAAAAACTGTTTTTT CASSPMDSSNEKLFF